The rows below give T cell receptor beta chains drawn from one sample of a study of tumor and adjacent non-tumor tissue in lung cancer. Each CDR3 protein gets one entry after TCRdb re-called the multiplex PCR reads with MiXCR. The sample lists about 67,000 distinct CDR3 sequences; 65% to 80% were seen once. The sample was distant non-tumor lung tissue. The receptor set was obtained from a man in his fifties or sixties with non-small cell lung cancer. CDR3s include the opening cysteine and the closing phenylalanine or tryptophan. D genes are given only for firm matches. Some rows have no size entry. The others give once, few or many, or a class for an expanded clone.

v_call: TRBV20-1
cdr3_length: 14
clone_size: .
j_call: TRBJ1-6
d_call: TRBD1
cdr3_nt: TGCAGTGCTCGCCGGGGACAGTTGAATACACCCCTCCACTTT
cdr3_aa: CSARRGQLNTPLHF

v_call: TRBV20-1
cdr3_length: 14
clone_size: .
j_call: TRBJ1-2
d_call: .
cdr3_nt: TGCAGTGGTCGGGAACCACAGGGTAACTATGGCTACACCTTC
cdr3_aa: CSGREPQGNYGYTF

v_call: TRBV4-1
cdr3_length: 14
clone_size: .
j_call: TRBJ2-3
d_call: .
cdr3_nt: TGCGCCAGCGGCCGAGAGATGCCCGCAGATATGCAGTATTTT
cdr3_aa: CASGREMPADMQYF

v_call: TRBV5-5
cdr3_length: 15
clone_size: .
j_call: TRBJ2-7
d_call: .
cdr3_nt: TGTGCCAGCAGCTTTCTCACGGGACAAGGATACGAGCAGTACTTC
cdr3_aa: CASSFLTGQGYEQYF

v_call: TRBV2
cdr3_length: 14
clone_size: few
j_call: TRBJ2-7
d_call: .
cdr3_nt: TGTGCCAGCATAAGGACTTCAAGCTCCTACGAGCAGTACTTC
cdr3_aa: CASIRTSSSYEQYF

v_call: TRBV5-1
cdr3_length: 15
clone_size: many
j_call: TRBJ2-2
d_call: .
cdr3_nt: TGCGCCAGCAGCTTGGGAGGAACGGAGCCTGGGGAGCTGTTTTTT
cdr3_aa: CASSLGGTEPGELFF

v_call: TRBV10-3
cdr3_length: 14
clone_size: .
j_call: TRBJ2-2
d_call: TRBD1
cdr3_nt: TGTGCCTTCACTGGACAGGGAGACACCGGGGAGCTGTTTTTT
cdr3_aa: CAFTGQGDTGELFF

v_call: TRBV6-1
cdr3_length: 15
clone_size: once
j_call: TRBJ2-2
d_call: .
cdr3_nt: TGTGCCAGCAGTGAACCAGCATCGAACATCGGGGTGCTGTTTTTT
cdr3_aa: CASSEPASNIGVLFF

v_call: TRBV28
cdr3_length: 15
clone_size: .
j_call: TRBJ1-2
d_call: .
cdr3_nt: TGTGCCAGCAGTTATAGGGCCGGGGTTTTCTATGTCTACACCTTC
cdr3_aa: CASSYRAGVFYVYTF

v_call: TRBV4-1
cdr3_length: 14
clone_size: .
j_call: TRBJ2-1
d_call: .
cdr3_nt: TGCGCCAGCGGCCAAGAACGCAACTACGATGAGCAATTCTTC
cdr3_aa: CASGQERNYDEQFF

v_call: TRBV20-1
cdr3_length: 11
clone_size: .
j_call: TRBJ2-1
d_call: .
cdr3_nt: TGCAGTGTCAGCGGGTCGCGGGGGCAGTTCTTC
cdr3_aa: CSVSGSRGQFF